This entry describes one TCR beta chain. The antigen is not known. Sequencing used immunoSEQ multiplex PCR; TCRdb keeps in-frame clones, though not all of them. The sample holds 65,000 to 95,000 clones, about 91% seen once. The sample is drawn from a study of OX40 agonist ivuxolimab in advanced cancers. As for the study in general: In this cohort, patients received ivuxolimab, an agonistic anti-OX40 (CD134) antibody. Around 40% of patients had received prior checkpoint inhibitor therapy. Study-wide points: Also showing low normalized T-cell clonal expansion were some of the nonresponders.

Sequences were derived from CD4+ or CD8+ T cells sorted from blood, sampled in a trial of the OX40 agonist ivuxolimab. This clonotype was obtained from an adult with an advanced solid tumor such as melanoma, head and neck, liver or kidney cancer.

The CDR3 DNA follows: TGTGCCAGTAGTATACCGGGACAGGGGGCGGGAAAGACCCAGTACTTC. This sequence encodes CASSIPGQGAGKTQYF. The V and J genes are TRBV19 and TRBJ2-5; 12 bases line up with TRBD1. In germline, CDR1 is LNHDA, CDR2 SQIVND (reference sequence). Trimming removed 2 bases from V and 6 bases from J; junction bases left unmatched: 7. This CDR3 is built from 16 residues.